These 21 T cell receptor beta chains came from one sample sequenced in a study of cytomegalovirus exposure and HLA in healthy donors. Amplification used 60 Vbeta primers and 13 Jbeta primers. Profiling relied on immunoSEQ multiplex PCR, and the TCRdb table lists in-frame clones only, not all of them. The sample has fewer than 95,000 clones, 80% seen once. The sequencing input was PBMCs. The receptor set was obtained from a man between 18 and 35 years old in good health and CMV-seronegative.

The genes are TRBV6-5 and TRBJ2-1; maybe TRBD2 (7 bases). This CDR3 is 16 amino acids long. V dropped 2 bases and J dropped 6 bases, with 17 bases sitting between them. Germline V gene data show CDR1 as MNHEY and CDR2 as SVGAGI. CDR3 sequence: CASSYRPAGAGNEQFF. CDR3 in DNA: TGTGCCAGCAGTTACCGTCCGGCGGGGGCCGGCAATGAGCAGTTCTTC.

V and J are TRBV6-1 and TRBJ2-5; 9 bases are shared with TRBD2. V shed 6 bases and J 1 base; nucleotides not matched to a gene: 6. CDR3 length: 15 amino acids. The germline V gene encodes CDR1 MNHNS and CDR2 SASEGT. CDR3 DNA sequence: TGTGCCAGCAGGGTAGCGGGGGCCTTCCAAGAGACCCAGTACTTC. Translated: CASRVAGAFQETQYF.

A note on this clone: The identical CDR3 is also encoded by other nucleotide sequences in the sample. The chain couples TRBV6-5 to TRBJ1-6; TRBD1 aligns across 8 bases. This CDR3 is built from 15 residues. V gave up 0 bases and J gave up 10 bases; unmatched junction bases: 5. The germline V gene encodes CDR1 MNHEY and CDR2 SVGAGI. The DNA for the CDR3 is TGTGCCAGCAGTTACTCGCAGGGGGCCCCATCACCCCTCCACTTT. Residues: CASSYSQGAPSPLHF.

V and J are TRBV6-5 and TRBJ1-2; 8 nucleotides match TRBD1. Germline assignment: CDR1 MNHEY and CDR2 SVGAGI. V was clipped by 1 base and J by 4 bases; unmatched bases: 2. CDR3 size: 14 residues. CDR3 bases: TGTGCCAGCAGTTACTTACAGGGGGGCTATGGCTACACCTTC. It codes for CASSYLQGGYGYTF.

The CDR3 nucleotides read TGTGCCAGCAGCACGGGACAGGGGGTGGGGCAGCCCCAGCATTTT. This sequence encodes CASSTGQGVGQPQHF. V usage is TRBV5-8 and J usage is TRBJ1-5; TRBD1 aligns across 11 bases. J gave up 7 bases and V 4 bases, and 7 bases lay outside the gene matches. The CDR3 runs to 15 residues. Per the germline V gene, CDR1 is SGHTS and CDR2 is YDEGEE.

The chain recombines TRBV27 with TRBJ2-7, with D unresolved. The germline V and J ends were trimmed by 6 bases and 3 bases, with 15 bases remaining between them. Germline CDR1 and CDR2: MNHEY and SMNVEV (reference sequence). The CDR3 contains 14 residues. The CDR3, as DNA: TGTGCCAGCAGCCCGCGGCGGAGAAGCTACGAGCAGTACTTC. Translated: CASSPRRRSYEQYF.

The chain is built from TRBV9 and TRBJ2-1, with 9 bases lining up with TRBD1. Trimming removed 3 bases from V and 6 bases from J; junction bases left unmatched: 16. This CDR3 contains 18 residues. Germline lookup yields CDR1 SGDLS and CDR2 YYNGEE. CDR3 protein: CASSATVGGQGRINEQFF. For the CDR3, the DNA is TGTGCCAGCAGCGCCACGGTTGGGGGACAGGGTAGGATCAATGAGCAGTTCTTC.

J is TRBJ2-5 and V is TRBV27; 13 nucleotides agree with TRBD2. The DNA end lines up better with TRBJ2-7; the J call may be wrong. Germline V CDR1 and CDR2: MNHEY, SMNVEV (reference sequence). This CDR3 region has 18 residues. DNA of the CDR3: TGTGCCAGCGGATTTATTGGGACTAGCGGGACTGCTGCGAACGAGCAGTACTTC. Encoded protein: CASGFIGTSGTAANEQYF.

The chain combines TRBV5-1 with TRBJ1-2; TRBD1 is a possible D gene (6 bases). Germline loops: CDR1 SGHRS, CDR2 YFSETQ. The germline V and J ends were trimmed by 3 bases and 3 bases, with 27 bases remaining between them. The CDR3 length is 19 residues. In DNA, the CDR3 is TGCGCCAGCAGCTCCCCTAGGGAGAACAGGGACAAGAATTACTATGGCTACACCTTC. It yields the protein CASSSPRENRDKNYYGYTF.

This clone was counted only a few times. The chain employs TRBV19 and TRBJ2-1; the match to TRBD1 covers 9 bases. The CDR3 sequence is 14 residues long. The J segment lost 6 bases and the V segment lost 9 bases, leaving 9 bases of the junction unmatched. Per the germline V gene, CDR1 is LNHDA and CDR2 is SQIVND (reference sequence). CDR3 sequence (DNA): TGTGCCAGCTCCTCGGGACAGGGTGGCAATGAGCAGTTCTTC. It specifies CASSSGQGGNEQFF.

The V call is TRBV30, the J call TRBJ1-2; D gene unclear. The germline V gene has CDR1 GTSNPN and CDR2 SVGIG (reference sequence). The CDR3 runs to 15 residues. Trimming left V 1 base short and J 4 bases short, with 16 bases between. CDR3 coding DNA: TGTGCCTGGAGTGCCGCGACTCGGAGCCTCTATGGCTACACCTTC. It specifies CAWSAATRSLYGYTF.

A word on this clone: Sequence at one end of the junction differs from germline and may be a read error. J is TRBJ1-2 and V is TRBV19; D is perhaps TRBD1 (6 bases). From germline, CDR1 is LNHDA and CDR2 SQIVND (reference sequence). The CDR3 spans 13 residues. The DNA of the CDR3 is TGTGCCAGCCTACCCCGGGACACCTATCGCTACACCTTC. Amino acids: CASLPRDTYRYTF. The full variable domain, in which reference TRBV19 and TRBJ1-2 provide the parts outside the CDR3, is DGGITQSPKYLFRKEGQNVTLSCEQNLNHDAMYWYRQDPGQGLRLIYYSQIVNDFQKGDIAEGYSVSREKKESFPLTVTSAQKNPTAFYLCASLPRDTYRYTFGSGTRLTVV.

V usage is TRBV18 and J usage is TRBJ1-2; no firm D call. V lost 5 bases to trimming and J lost 7 bases, with 20 bases between them. Per the germline V gene, CDR1 is KGHSH and CDR2 is LQKENI. This CDR3 has 15 amino acids. CDR3 DNA sequence: TGTGCCAGCTCAACTGCTAGGACGGTGGGAGGTGGCTACACCTTC. Residues: CASSTARTVGGGYTF.

The chain joins TRBV28 to TRBJ1-5; weak D call: TRBD1 (6 bases). CDR3 length: 15 residues. Germline assignment: CDR1 MDHEN and CDR2 SYDVKM. Trimming took off 4 bases at V and 3 bases at J, with 13 bases between the two ends. The CDR3 region is CASSSGQSYNQPQHF. The CDR3 region has the DNA TGTGCCAGCAGTTCAGGACAGTCTTACAATCAGCCCCAGCATTTT.

This clone was picked up one time. The chain is built from TRBV27 and TRBJ1-6, with D unclear. This CDR3 is built from 15 residues. Trimming took off 6 bases at V and 7 bases at J, with 16 bases between the two ends. Per germline, CDR1 MNHEY and CDR2 SMNVEV (reference sequence). The CDR3 sequence: CASSHPAGSNSPLHF. CDR3 sequence (DNA): TGTGCCAGCAGCCACCCGGCGGGATCAAATTCACCCCTCCACTTT.

This chain connects TRBV12-5 to TRBJ1-1; possible D gene TRBD1, 6 bases. V was shortened by 7 bases and J by 1 base, with 19 bases between the two germline ends. The germline CDR1 and CDR2 sequences are LGHNT and FRNRAP. CDR3 length equals 16 residues. In nucleotides, the CDR3 is TGTGCTAGTGCCCAACTCGGGACACCTCAGAACACTGAAGCTTTCTTT. This codes for CASAQLGTPQNTEAFF.

This clone was recorded only once. The rearrangement links TRBV6-5 to TRBJ1-4; 7 nucleotides agree with TRBD1. CDR3 length equals 14 residues. Germline CDR1 and CDR2: MNHEY and SVGAGI. Unmatched junction bases numbered 8, after V lost 5 bases and J lost 8 bases. The CDR3 is CASSIGQGEEKLFF. CDR3 bases: TGTGCCAGCAGTATCGGCCAGGGGGAGGAAAAACTGTTTTTT.

The chain recombines TRBV7-3 with TRBJ1-1; 8 bases match TRBD1. The CDR3 totals 14 residues. After removal of 4 bases from V and 7 bases from J, the junction contained 8 bases not matched to a gene. Germline lookup yields CDR1 SGHTA and CDR2 FQGTGA. The CDR3 bases are TGTGCCAGCAGCTCATGGGACAGGCCCAATGAAGCTTTCTTT. Translation: CASSSWDRPNEAFF. The full variable domain, with the rest looked up from reference TRBV7-3 and TRBJ1-1, is GAGVSQTPSNKVTEKGKYVELRCDPISGHTALYWYRQSLGQGPEFLIYFQGTGAADDSGLPNDRFFAVRPEGSVSTLKIQRTERGDSAVYLCASSSWDRPNEAFFGQGTRLTVV.

This clone was detected a few times. The genes are TRBV27 and TRBJ1-1; 9 bases match TRBD1. With 4 bases clipped from V and 8 bases from J, the junction kept 2 bases outside the gene matches. The CDR3 loop spans 12 amino acids. Germline-derived CDR1 and CDR2 are MNHEY and SMNVEV (reference sequence). CDR3 sequence: CASSSGQGEAFF. The CDR3 coding sequence is TGTGCCAGCAGTTCGGGACAGGGAGAAGCTTTCTTT.

Only a few counts were recorded for this clone. The germline gene is not matched at one end of the junction; a read error may be the cause. The genes are TRBV25-1 and TRBJ2-7; D not resolved. The germline CDR1 and CDR2 sequences are MGHDK and SYGVNS. The CDR3 sequence is 14 residues long. As DNA, the CDR3 is TGTGCCAGCAGTGAGGGCAGCCATTCCTCCGAGCAGTACTTC. Its translation: CASSEGSHSSEQYF.

The J gene is TRBJ1-1, the V gene TRBV5-1, with 8 bases identical to TRBD1. The V segment lost 2 bases and the J segment 1 base; nucleotides outside the gene matches: 1. The germline V gene encodes CDR1 SGHRS and CDR2 YFSETQ. The CDR3 consists of 14 residues. This CDR3 reads CASSFGTGNTEAFF. The CDR3 region has the DNA TGCGCCAGCAGCTTCGGGACAGGGAACACTGAAGCTTTCTTT.